This TCR beta chain came from a study of tumor-infiltrating lymphocytes in glioblastoma multiforme. Study results and limitations: Functional subtype sorting of these T cells was not performed. Clone frequencies may be distorted by unequal TCR transcripts per cell.

Multiple V-beta primers and a C-beta primer amplified TCRB from RNA. Input was 0.4 to 0.55 ug total RNA, reverse-transcribed with a C-beta primer. TCRdb reprocessed the multiplex PCR reads with MiXCR, giving one entry per CDR3 protein. The sample holds 9,000 to 10,000 distinct CDR3 sequences, 65% to 75% seen once. This CDR3 spans 15 amino acids. In germline, CDR1 is DFQATT, CDR2 SNEGSKA (reference sequence). Comments on this clonotype: The antigen is not known. A junction boundary mismatches the germline segment, possibly from a read error.

Sequences were obtained from brain tumor tissue. The rearrangement uses TRBV20-1 and TRBJ2-3, with TRBD1 as a possible D gene (5 bases). The DNA end lines up better with TRBJ1-5; the J call may be wrong. The source of this sequence is a male donor with glioblastoma. As DNA, the CDR3 is TGCAATGCTAGACGGGACTCTACGCCCACAGATACACAGCATTTT. Residues: CNARRDSTPTDTQHF.